The 23 T cell receptor beta chains below come from one sample, sequenced in a study of metastatic and nonmetastatic thyroid tumors. Using MiXCR, TCRdb re-called clones from the PCR reads. This table has around 44,000 clones, 25% to 30% appearing once. There were no patients who had received any treatment before thyroid surgery. Material: blood. These receptors came from a male donor with papillary thyroid cancer or a benign thyroid nodule (not recorded which). Some clones in this sample may be carry-over from other donors' samples.

Remarks on this clone: A junction end diverges from the germline sequence, so it may reflect a read error. The V gene is TRBV9, the J gene TRBJ2-3; 11 bases are shared with TRBD2. The germline V gene has CDR1 SGDLS and CDR2 YYNGEE. The CDR3 totals 17 residues. CDR3 protein: CASSVEVAGGPSDAQYF. CDR3 bases: TGTGCCAGCAGCGTAGAGGTAGCGGGGGGGCCATCAGATGCGCAGTATTTT.

This clone was counted between two and nine times. The J gene is TRBJ1-5, the V gene TRBV19, with D perhaps matching TRBD1 (6 bases). V was trimmed by 1 base and J by 6 bases, leaving 10 bases between them. The CDR3 covers 14 residues. Per germline, CDR1 LNHDA and CDR2 SQIVND (reference sequence). CDR3 sequence (DNA): TGTGCCAGTAGTATAGGGGGGGCGCGTCAGCCCCAGCATTTT. Translating it yields CASSIGGARQPQHF. Together with reference TRBV19 and TRBJ1-5, the CDR3 gives the full variable domain: DGGITQSPKYLFRKEGQNVTLSCEQNLNHDAMYWYRQDPGQGLRLIYYSQIVNDFQKGDIAEGYSVSREKKESFPLTVTSAQKNPTAFYLCASSIGGARQPQHFGDGTRLSIL.

In this sample, this clone turned up many times. This sequence joins TRBV28 and TRBJ2-5; 11 bases map to TRBD1. CDR1 MDHEN and CDR2 SYDVKM come from the germline V gene. J lost 4 bases, V lost 10 bases, and 8 bases had no gene match. This CDR3 spans 14 amino acids. The CDR3 nucleotides are TGTGCCACCTCCGGACAGGGGGCCCCAGAGACCCAGTACTTC. Translating it yields CATSGQGAPETQYF.

The sample holds a few counts of this clone. CDR3 sequence: CAINDRGPSNEQFF. CDR3 DNA sequence: TGTGCCATCAATGACAGGGGGCCCTCCAATGAGCAGTTCTTC. The chain uses TRBV10-3 and TRBJ2-1; 10 bases fit TRBD1. Germline assignment: CDR1 ENHRY and CDR2 SYGVKD. The V segment lost 7 bases and the J segment 6 bases; nucleotides outside the gene matches: 6. This CDR3 contains 14 residues.

This clone has at least ten counts. The J gene is TRBJ2-5, the V gene TRBV7-9; TRBD1 matches at 8 bases. The CDR3 extends over 16 amino acids. The germline CDR1 and CDR2 sequences are SEHNR and FQNEAQ (reference sequence). After removal of 7 bases from V and 4 bases from J, the junction contained 14 bases not matched to a gene. The CDR3: CASTRKPLTGGETQYF. The CDR3 DNA follows: TGTGCCAGCACCCGAAAACCCCTTACAGGGGGAGAGACCCAGTACTTC.

Details on this clone: No conserved phenylalanine or tryptophan ends this CDR3, so it is likely a read error. The genes are TRBV7-8 and TRBJ2-6, with 8 bases fitting TRBD1. Per germline, CDR1 SGHVS and CDR2 FQNEAQ. The CDR3 runs 17 residues. CDR3 residues: CASSPRQGASGANVLTS. For the CDR3, the DNA is TGTGCTAGCAGCCCTAGGCAGGGGGCTTCAGGGGCCAACGTCCTGACTTCC.

Concerning this clone: The junction shows a germline mismatch at one end, possibly a read error. The V and J genes are TRBV5-1 and TRBJ2-5, with 10 bases matching TRBD2. The CDR3 has 16 residues. The V gene's germline CDR1 is SGHRS and CDR2 YFSETQ. This CDR3 is CARSVTGTSAQESQYF. The CDR3, as DNA: TGCGCCAGAAGCGTCACCGGGACTAGCGCCCAAGAGAGCCAGTACTTC. Complete variable domain (other parts from reference TRBV5-1 and TRBJ2-5): KAGVTQTPRYLIKTRGQQVTLSCSPISGHRSVSWYQQTPGQGLQFLFEYFSETQRNKGNFPGRFSGRQFSNSRSEMNVSTLELGDSALYLCARSVTGTSAQESQYFGPGTRLLVL.

There are many counts of this clone. The J gene is TRBJ2-5, the V gene TRBV3-1; D ambiguous. The length of the CDR3 is 13 residues. Trimming shortened V by 1 base and J by 4 bases, and 7 bases separated the two germline ends. Germline V gene lookup returns CDR1 LGHDT and CDR2 YNNKEL (reference sequence). CDR3 nucleotide sequence: TGTGCCAGCAGCCAAGTTATGGGAGAGACCCAGTACTTC. Translating it yields CASSQVMGETQYF.

Only a few counts were recorded for this clone. This could be a read error, since a much larger clone is one nucleotide away. This specimen includes other DNA sequences encoding the same CDR3. This chain links TRBV28 with TRBJ2-6; the D is unclear. CDR1 MDHEN and CDR2 SYDVKM come from the germline V gene. This CDR3 is 16 amino acids long. CDR3 loop: CASSFLWVPGANVLTF. CDR3 nucleotides: TGTGCCAGCAGTTTCTTGTGGGTCCCTGGTGCCAACGTCCTGACTTTC.

The table lists this clone with many counts. The chain recombines TRBV11-2 with TRBJ2-7; D is perhaps TRBD1 or TRBD2 (5 bases each). Trimming left V 5 bases short and J 2 bases short, with 13 bases between. The CDR3 sequence is 14 residues long. Germline CDR1 is SGHAT and CDR2 is FQNNGV. CDR3: CASSPPGPAYEQYF. In nucleotides, the CDR3 is TGTGCCAGCAGCCCACCGGGACCAGCCTACGAGCAGTACTTC.

J is TRBJ1-3 and V is TRBV7-2, with 9 positions matching TRBD1. CDR1 is SGHTA, CDR2 FQGNSA, per germline. With V trimmed by 3 bases and J by 4 bases, 4 bases remained unmatched. CDR3 size: 15 residues. The CDR3 is CASSFGTGKGNTIYF. The CDR3 region has the DNA TGTGCCAGCAGCTTTGGGACAGGGAAAGGAAACACCATATATTTT.

This clone showed up many times. The V and J genes are TRBV3-1 and TRBJ2-7; no clear D. Trimming shortened V by 0 bases and J by 3 bases, and 9 bases separated the two germline ends. The germline V gene encodes CDR1 LGHDT and CDR2 YNNKEL (reference sequence). The CDR3 is 14 amino acids. The CDR3 is CASSQESTSYEQYF. The CDR3 nucleotides are TGTGCCAGCAGCCAAGAATCTACCAGCTACGAGCAGTACTTC.

By frequency in the sample, this clone is medium-sized (0.01 to 0.1%). The chain employs TRBV24-1 and TRBJ1-2, with 12 bases aligning to TRBD1. The V gene's germline CDR1 is KGHDR and CDR2 SFDVKD. The CDR3 is 14 amino acids. V lost 3 bases and J lost 8; bases outside the gene matches: 3. The CDR3 nucleotides read TGTGCCACCAGTGATACCGGGACAGGGGGCGGCTACACCTTC. Translating gives CATSDTGTGGGYTF.

The V call is TRBV19, the J call TRBJ2-7; no reliable D call. The CDR3 contains 12 residues. Per the germline V gene, CDR1 is LNHDA and CDR2 is SQIVND (reference sequence). Trimming left V 3 bases short and J 1 base short, with 4 bases between. DNA of the CDR3: TGTGCCAGTAGTATTAGTTCCTACGAGCAGTACTTC. Translation: CASSISSYEQYF.

This clone was seen many times. The rearrangement joins TRBV6-4 to TRBJ2-1; 12 positions match TRBD2. CDR1 and CDR2 (germline): MRHNA, SNTAGT. The CDR3 consists of 15 residues. V shed 2 bases, J shed 4 bases, and the junction held 0 bases outside the gene matches. CDR3 in amino acids: CASSDGTSGYNEQFF. CDR3 DNA sequence: TGTGCCAGCAGTGACGGGACTAGCGGGTACAATGAGCAGTTCTTC.

This clone was picked up a small number of times. The chain uses TRBV6-1 and TRBJ2-7, with D possibly matching TRBD1 (5 bases). There are 13 residues in the CDR3. Germline V lookup: CDR1 MNHNS, CDR2 SASEGT. Trimming took off 7 bases at V and 6 bases at J, with 16 bases between the two ends. CDR3 region: CASKVGAASEQYF. CDR3 DNA sequence: TGTGCCAGCAAAGTAGGGGCCGCTAGCGAGCAGTACTTC.

This clone came up many times. The chain is built from TRBV7-3 and TRBJ2-1, with D perhaps being TRBD1 or TRBD2 (5 bases each). This CDR3 has 15 residues. CDR1 is SGHTA, CDR2 FQGTGA, per germline. V lost 0 bases and J 8 bases, leaving 14 bases between the germline ends. CDR3 loop: CASSLTGTSGDEQFF. The CDR3 nucleotides read TGTGCCAGCAGCTTAACAGGGACCTCCGGGGATGAGCAGTTCTTC.

This clone was picked up many times. The sample carries other DNA sequences with the same CDR3. The chain carries TRBV7-2 and TRBJ2-5, with D hard to call. Per germline, CDR1 SGHTA and CDR2 FQGNSA. V lost 5 bases and J lost 4, with 17 bases in between. CDR3 length equals 15 residues. The CDR3 here is CASSPRTKRGETQYF. For the CDR3, the DNA is TGTGCCAGCAGCCCGCGGACGAAACGAGGAGAGACCCAGTACTTC.

J is TRBJ2-2 and V is TRBV14, with D perhaps matching TRBD1 (5 bases). Trimming pared 1 base from V and 1 base from J, leaving 10 bases between. The germline V gene has CDR1 SGHDN and CDR2 FVKESK. This CDR3 has 16 amino acids. The CDR3 nucleotides read TGTGCCAGCAGCCAAGTTTTGGGGCTGAACACCGGGGAGCTGTTTTTT. Protein sequence: CASSQVLGLNTGELFF.

The table lists this clone with many counts. The chain joins TRBV11-2 to TRBJ1-1; possible D gene TRBD1, 5 bases. The CDR3 is 13 amino acids. Between the trimmed V and J ends, which lost 3 bases and 3 bases, there was a span of 8 bases. Germline V gene data show CDR1 as SGHAT and CDR2 as FQNNGV. The CDR3 DNA is TGTGCCAGCAGCTTTACGACAGACACTGAAGCTTTCTTT. This translates into CASSFTTDTEAFF.

The rearrangement uses TRBV4-2 and TRBJ2-6; D unresolved. This CDR3 spans 16 amino acids. V lost 0 bases, J lost 0 bases, and 6 bases lay in between. Germline CDR1 is LGHNA and CDR2 is YNFKEQ. CDR3 DNA sequence: TGTGCCAGCAGCCAAGATTGGGACTCTGGGGCCAACGTCCTGACTTTC. It is translated as CASSQDWDSGANVLTF.

At least ten counts were recorded for this clone. The chain links TRBV27 to TRBJ1-1; 8 nucleotides line up with TRBD1. The CDR3 is 16 residues long. Unmatched junction bases numbered 13, after V lost 6 bases and J lost 4 bases. Per germline, CDR1 MNHEY and CDR2 SMNVEV (reference sequence). The CDR3 coding sequence is TGTGCCAGCAGCCGCGATTACAGGGGGAGGTTCACTGAAGCTTTCTTT. Translated: CASSRDYRGRFTEAFF.

A few counts support this clone. The chain couples TRBV6-5 to TRBJ2-7, with no clear D. This CDR3 spans 16 amino acids. Trimming removed 6 bases at V and 0 bases at J, with 18 bases between. Germline assignment: CDR1 MNHEY and CDR2 SVGAGI. CDR3 amino acids: CASRTEYGQFSYEQYF. The CDR3 nucleotides read TGTGCCAGCAGAACTGAGTACGGGCAGTTCTCCTACGAGCAGTACTTC.